This entry is about one T cell receptor (beta chain). These data are taken from a study of a mutant IDH1 vaccine in newly diagnosed glioma. Study overall: Radiotherapy, temozolomide, or both had been given previously, and both were given to most.

Time point specified: baseline, week 1 (first vaccination visit). This sample's treatment: pre-vaccination baseline after standard-of-care therapy. Trimming removed 5 bases at V and 9 bases at J, with 14 bases between. The CDR3 covers 13 residues. Germline V gene data show CDR1 as SGHTA and CDR2 as FQGTGA. Sequencing was performed with immunoSEQ multiplex PCR; in TCRdb, only in-frame clones are kept and a portion is missing. The sample lists 85,000 to 100,000 clones; around 90% were seen once. This sequence was found in a woman aged 50 to 60 with glioma. The starting material was PBMCs, obtained from a glioma patient treated with radiotherapy, temozolomide or both. The chain employs TRBV7-3 and TRBJ2-1; D not certain. In DNA form, the CDR3 reads TGTGCCAGCAGCCCCGACACTTTTAGTGAGCAGTTCTTC. The encoded protein is CASSPDTFSEQFF. Based on the CDR3 plus reference TRBV7-3 and TRBJ2-1, the full variable domain is GAGVSQTPSNKVTEKGKYVELRCDPISGHTALYWYRQSLGQGPEFLIYFQGTGAADDSGLPNDRFFAVRPEGSVSTLKIQRTERGDSAVYLCASSPDTFSEQFFGPGTRLTVL.